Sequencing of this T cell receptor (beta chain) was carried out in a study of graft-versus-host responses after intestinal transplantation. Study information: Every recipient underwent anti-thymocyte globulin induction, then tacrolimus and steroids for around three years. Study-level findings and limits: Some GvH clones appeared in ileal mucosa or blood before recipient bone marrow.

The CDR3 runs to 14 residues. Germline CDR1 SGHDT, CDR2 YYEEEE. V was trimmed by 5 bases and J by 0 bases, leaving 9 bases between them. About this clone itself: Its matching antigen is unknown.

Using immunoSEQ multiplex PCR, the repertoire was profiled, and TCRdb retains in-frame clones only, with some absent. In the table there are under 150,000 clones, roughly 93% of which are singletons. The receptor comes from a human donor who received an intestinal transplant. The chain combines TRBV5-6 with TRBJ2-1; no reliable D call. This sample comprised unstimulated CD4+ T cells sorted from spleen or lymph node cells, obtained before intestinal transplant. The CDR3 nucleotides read TGTGCCAGCAGAGAGTCGAGCTCCTACAATGAGCAGTTCTTC. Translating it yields CASRESSSYNEQFF.